The entry below describes one T cell receptor (beta chain). Its antigen remains unknown. The CDR3 sequence is 12 residues long. V lost 4 bases, J lost 4 bases, and 6 bases lay in between. CDR1 SGHRS and CDR2 YFSETQ come from the germline V gene. Study-level findings and limits: Tumor Tregs overlapped most with tumor, then blood, naive CD4+ cells.

MiXCR, run by TCRdb on the 5' RACE reads, gives a single entry per CDR3 protein. This table holds about 7,000 distinct CDR3 sequences, about 50% found once. The clonotype comes from a female donor with breast cancer. The chain couples TRBV5-1 to TRBJ2-1; D may be TRBD1 (5 bases). Sequencing input: naive CD4+ T cells sorted from a lymph node. Subset denoted: naive CD4+ T cells, CD4+CD45RA+CD25-. CDR3 nucleotides: TGCGCCAGCAGCGCAGGGTACAATGAGCAGTTCTTC. Protein: CASSAGYNEQFF.